Detailed here is one T cell receptor beta chain. The V gene lost 3 bases and the J gene lost 4 bases, with 9 bases spanning the gap. Germline CDR1 reads KGHDR; CDR2 reads SFDVKD. The length of the CDR3 is 13 residues. This entry is derived from a study of vaccination and CD4 T cells after COVID-19. Study details: Convalescents were six males and four females, two of them Hispanic.

TCRdb reprocessed the PCR reads via MiXCR and lists one record per CDR3 protein. The table includes about 30,000 distinct CDR3 sequences, 49% detected once. Specified time point: late sampling 161 to 241 days after vaccination in three convalescent patients. This TCR came from a human donor who had recovered from COVID-19. Source: CD4+ T cells from blood, taken about 7 months after SARS-CoV-2 vaccination. V usage is TRBV24-1 and J usage is TRBJ2-7, with D possibly TRBD2 on 6 matching bases. The CDR3 DNA is TGTGCCACCAGTGATGCGGGAAGGTACGAGCAGTACTTC. It translates to CATSDAGRYEQYF.